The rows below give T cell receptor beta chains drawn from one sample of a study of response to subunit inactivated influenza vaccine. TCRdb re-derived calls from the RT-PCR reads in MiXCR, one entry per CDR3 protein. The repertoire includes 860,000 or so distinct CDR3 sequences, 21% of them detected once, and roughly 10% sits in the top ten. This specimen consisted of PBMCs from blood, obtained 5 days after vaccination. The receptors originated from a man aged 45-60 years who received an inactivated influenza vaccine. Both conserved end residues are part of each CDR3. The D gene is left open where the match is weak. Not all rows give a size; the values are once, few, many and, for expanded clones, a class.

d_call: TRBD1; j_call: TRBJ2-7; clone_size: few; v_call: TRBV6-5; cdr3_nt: TGTGCCAGCAGTTCACGAATCGGGACAGTGAGGCACGAGCAGTACTTC; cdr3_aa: CASSSRIGTVRHEQYF
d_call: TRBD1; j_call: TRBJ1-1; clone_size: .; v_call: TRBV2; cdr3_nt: TGTGCCAGCAGTTCGCAACAGGGGGCTCGGACAGCTTTCTTT; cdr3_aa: CASSSQQGARTAFF
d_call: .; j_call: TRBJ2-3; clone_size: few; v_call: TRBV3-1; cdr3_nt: TGTGCCAGCAGCCAAGTGTTGCAGCCGGATACGCAGTATTTT; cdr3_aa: CASSQVLQPDTQYF
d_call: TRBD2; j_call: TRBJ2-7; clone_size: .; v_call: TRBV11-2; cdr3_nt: TGTGCCAGCAGCTTCCCCTCGGGACTAGCGGGGGGCCTGAGCTCCTACGAGCAGTACTTC; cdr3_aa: CASSFPSGLAGGLSSYEQYF
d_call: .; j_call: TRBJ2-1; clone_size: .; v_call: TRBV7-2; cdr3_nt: TGTGCCAGCAGCTTAGCGCCTCTCCCCCTCTCCTCCTACAATGAGCAGTTCTTC; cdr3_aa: CASSLAPLPLSSYNEQFF
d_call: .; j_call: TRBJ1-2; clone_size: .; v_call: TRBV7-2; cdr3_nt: TGTGCCAGCAGCTTAGTCGCGCTGAACTATGGCTACACCTTC; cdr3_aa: CASSLVALNYGYTF
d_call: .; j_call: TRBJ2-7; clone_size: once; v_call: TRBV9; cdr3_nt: TGTGCCAGCAGCGTAGGCTCGGGACTGCTCTACGAGCAGTACTTC; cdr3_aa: CASSVGSGLLYEQYF
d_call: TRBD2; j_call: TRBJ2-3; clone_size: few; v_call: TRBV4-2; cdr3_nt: TGTGCCAGCAGCCAATCCGGGGGGGGAGATACGCAGTATTTT; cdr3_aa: CASSQSGGGDTQYF
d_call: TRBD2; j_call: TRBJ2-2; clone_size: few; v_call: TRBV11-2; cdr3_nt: TGTGCCAGCAGCTCCCATCGCGCGGGGGGGCACCTCACCGGGGAGCTGTTTTTT; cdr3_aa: CASSSHRAGGHLTGELFF
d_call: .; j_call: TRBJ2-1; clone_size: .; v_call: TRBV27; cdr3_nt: TGTGCCAGCAGTTTATGGGGTGCGGACCGATACAATGAGCAGTTCTTC; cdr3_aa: CASSLWGADRYNEQFF
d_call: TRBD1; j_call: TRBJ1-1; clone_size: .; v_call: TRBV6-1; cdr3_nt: TGTGCCAGCAGTCGAAGCGACAGGGACACTGAAGCTTTCTTT; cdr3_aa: CASSRSDRDTEAFF
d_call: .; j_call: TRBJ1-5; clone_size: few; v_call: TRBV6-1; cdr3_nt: TGTGCCAGCAGTGAGGTTAATAGCAATCAGCCCCAGCATTTT; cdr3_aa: CASSEVNSNQPQHF
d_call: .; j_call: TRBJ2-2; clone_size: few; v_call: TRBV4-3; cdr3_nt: TGCGCCAGCAGCCAAGATCTCCCTACAGGGACCGGGGAGCTGTTTTTT; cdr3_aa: CASSQDLPTGTGELFF
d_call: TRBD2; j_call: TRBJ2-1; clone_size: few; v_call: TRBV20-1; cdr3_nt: TGCAGTGCTAGAGATCGGAGCGGGGGAGTTTACAATGAGCAGTTCTTC; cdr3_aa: CSARDRSGGVYNEQFF
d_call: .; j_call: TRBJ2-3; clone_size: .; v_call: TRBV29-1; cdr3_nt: TGCAGCGATCTAAGTTTAGGCACAGATACGCAGTATTTT; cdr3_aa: CSDLSLGTDTQYF
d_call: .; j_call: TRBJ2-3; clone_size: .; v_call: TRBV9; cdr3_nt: TGTGCCAGCAGCGCCGGGACTCCCCGAAGGGATACGCAGTATTTT; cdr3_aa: CASSAGTPRRDTQYF
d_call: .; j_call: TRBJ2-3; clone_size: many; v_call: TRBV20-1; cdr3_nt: TGCAGTGCTAAGGGCACAGATACGCAGTATTTT; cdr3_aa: CSAKGTDTQYF
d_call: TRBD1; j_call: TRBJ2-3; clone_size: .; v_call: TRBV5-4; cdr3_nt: TGTGCCAGCAGCTCGGACAGGGGGCCCCGGGGAGATACGCAGTATTTT; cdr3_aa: CASSSDRGPRGDTQYF
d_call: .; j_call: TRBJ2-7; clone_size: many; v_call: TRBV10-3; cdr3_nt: TGTGCCATCAGTGAGTCTTGGGGCGCCTACTACGAGCAGTACTTC; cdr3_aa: CAISESWGAYYEQYF
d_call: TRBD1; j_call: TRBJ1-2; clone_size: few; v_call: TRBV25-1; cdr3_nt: TGTGCCAGCAGTGAAGTCGGACAGGGAAATGGCTACACCTTC; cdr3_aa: CASSEVGQGNGYTF
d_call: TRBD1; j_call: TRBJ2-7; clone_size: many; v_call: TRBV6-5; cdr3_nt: TGTGCCAGCAGTTACGGGACAGGGGGCTACGAGCAGTACTTC; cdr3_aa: CASSYGTGGYEQYF
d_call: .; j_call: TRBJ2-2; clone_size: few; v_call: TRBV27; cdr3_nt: TGTGCCAGCAGTTTATCTCCCTCGAACACCGGGGAGCTGTTTTTT; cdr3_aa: CASSLSPSNTGELFF
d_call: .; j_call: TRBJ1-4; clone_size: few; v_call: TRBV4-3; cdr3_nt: TGCGCCAGCAGCCAGTATCGGCAGCGGAGTCATGAAAAACTGTTTTTT; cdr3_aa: CASSQYRQRSHEKLFF
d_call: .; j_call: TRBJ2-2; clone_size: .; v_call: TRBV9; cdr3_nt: TGTGCCAGCAGCCCAGGGCCTGGGGGATCCGGGGAGCTGTTTTTT; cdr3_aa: CASSPGPGGSGELFF
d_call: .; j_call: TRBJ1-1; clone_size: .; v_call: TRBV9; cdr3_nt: TGTGCCAGCAGCGGGGGCTCGGAACCTGAAGCTTTCTTT; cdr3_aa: CASSGGSEPEAFF
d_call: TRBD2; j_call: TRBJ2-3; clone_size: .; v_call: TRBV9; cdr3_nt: TGTGCCAGCAGCGTAGAGGCGGGAGTCGATACGCAGTATTTT; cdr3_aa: CASSVEAGVDTQYF
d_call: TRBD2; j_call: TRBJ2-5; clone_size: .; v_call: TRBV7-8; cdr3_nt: TGTGCCAGCAGCTCGGGGACTAGCATAAGCGAGACCCAGTACTTC; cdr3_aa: CASSSGTSISETQYF
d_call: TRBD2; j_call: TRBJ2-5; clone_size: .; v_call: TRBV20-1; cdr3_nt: TGCAGTGCTAGAGTAGCTAGCGGGTCACGGGAGACCCAGTACTTC; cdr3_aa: CSARVASGSRETQYF
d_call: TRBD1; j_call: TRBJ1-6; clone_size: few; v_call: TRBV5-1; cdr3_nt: TGCGCCAGCAGCGTAGGACAGGGACTTACTTCACCCCTCCACTTT; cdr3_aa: CASSVGQGLTSPLHF
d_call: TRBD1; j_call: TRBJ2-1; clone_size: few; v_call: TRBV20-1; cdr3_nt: TGCAGTGCTAGGACAGGGGGAATAAATGAGCAGTTCTTC; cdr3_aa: CSARTGGINEQFF
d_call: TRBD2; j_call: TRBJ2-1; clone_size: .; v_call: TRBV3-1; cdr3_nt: TGTGCCAGCAGCCAGGCTAGCGGGGGATACTACAATGAGCAGTTCTTC; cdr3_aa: CASSQASGGYYNEQFF
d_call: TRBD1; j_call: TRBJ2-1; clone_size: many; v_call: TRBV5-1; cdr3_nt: TGCGCCAGCAGCCCTGGGACAGGGGACAATGAGCAGTTCTTC; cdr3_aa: CASSPGTGDNEQFF
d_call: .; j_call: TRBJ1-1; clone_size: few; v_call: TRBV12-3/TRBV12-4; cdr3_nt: TGTGCCAGCAGCCCCACGGGGGGGCGGACTGAAGCTTTCTTT; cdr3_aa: CASSPTGGRTEAFF
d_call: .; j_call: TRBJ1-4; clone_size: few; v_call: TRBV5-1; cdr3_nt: TGCGCCAGCAGCTTGGCCTCTTTGGGGGCTAGTGAAAAACTGTTTTTT; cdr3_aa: CASSLASLGASEKLFF
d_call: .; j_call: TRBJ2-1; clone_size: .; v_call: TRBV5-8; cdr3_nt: TGTGCCAGCAGCACACGGGACCCTATGGATGAGCAGTTCTTC; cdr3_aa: CASSTRDPMDEQFF
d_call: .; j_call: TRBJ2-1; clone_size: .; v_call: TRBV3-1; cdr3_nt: TGTGCCAGCAGCCAAGAGGACTACAGGGAGACTGACGATGAGCAGTTCTTC; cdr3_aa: CASSQEDYRETDDEQFF
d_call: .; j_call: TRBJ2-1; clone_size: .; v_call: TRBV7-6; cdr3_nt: TGTGCCAGCAGGAATCCCTTGGTGGGGGGGCGCAATGAGCAGTTCTTC; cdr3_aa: CASRNPLVGGRNEQFF
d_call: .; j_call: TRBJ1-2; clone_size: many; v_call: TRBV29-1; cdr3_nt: TGCAGCGTAGGACGGGCCTATGGCTACACCTTC; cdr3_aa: CSVGRAYGYTF
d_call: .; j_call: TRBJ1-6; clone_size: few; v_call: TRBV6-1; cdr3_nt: TGTGCCAGCAGACCCGACGGGAATTATAATTCACCCCTCCACTTT; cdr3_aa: CASRPDGNYNSPLHF
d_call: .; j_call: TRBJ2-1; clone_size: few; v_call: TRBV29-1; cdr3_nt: TGCAGCGTTGAGGTATTCGGTAGCTCCTACAATGAGCAGTTCTTC; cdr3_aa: CSVEVFGSSYNEQFF
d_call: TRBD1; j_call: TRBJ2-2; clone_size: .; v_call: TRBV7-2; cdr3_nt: TGTGCCACCCGAAGCGGGACAGGGGGAACCGGGGAGCTGTTTTTT; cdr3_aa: CATRSGTGGTGELFF
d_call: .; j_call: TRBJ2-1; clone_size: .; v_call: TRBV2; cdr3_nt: TGTGCCAGCAAAGGGGGACCCAATGAGCAGCTCTTC; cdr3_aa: CASKGGPNEQLF
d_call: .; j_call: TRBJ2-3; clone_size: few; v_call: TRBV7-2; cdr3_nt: TGTGCCAGCAGCTTCACAAGGGGAGATACGCAGTATTTT; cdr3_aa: CASSFTRGDTQYF
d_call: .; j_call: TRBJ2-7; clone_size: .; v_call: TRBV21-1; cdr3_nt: TGTGCCAGCAGCAAATCGAGGGGTTACGAGCAGTACTTC; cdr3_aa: CASSKSRGYEQYF
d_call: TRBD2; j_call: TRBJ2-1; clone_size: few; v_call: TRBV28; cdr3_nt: TGTGCCAGCAGTTTATGGCCCAGGTGGACTAGCGGGGGTAAACCAACCTACAATGAGCAGTTCTTC; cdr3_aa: CASSLWPRWTSGGKPTYNEQFF
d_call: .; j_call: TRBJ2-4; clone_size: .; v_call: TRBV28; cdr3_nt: TGTGCCAGCAGCACGCGGGACATGGACATTCAGTACTTC; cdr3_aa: CASSTRDMDIQYF